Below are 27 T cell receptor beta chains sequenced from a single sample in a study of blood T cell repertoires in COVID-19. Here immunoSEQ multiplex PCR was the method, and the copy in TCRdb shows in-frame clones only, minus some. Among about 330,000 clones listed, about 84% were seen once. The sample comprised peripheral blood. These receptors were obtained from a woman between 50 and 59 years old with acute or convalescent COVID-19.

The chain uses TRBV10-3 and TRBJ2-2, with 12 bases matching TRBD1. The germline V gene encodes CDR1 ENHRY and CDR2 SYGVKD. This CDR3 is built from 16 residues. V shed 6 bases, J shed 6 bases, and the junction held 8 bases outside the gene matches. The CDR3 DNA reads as TGTGCCATCAGGGCCGGGACAGGGGGCGTCGCCGGGGAGCTGTTTTTT. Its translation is CAIRAGTGGVAGELFF.

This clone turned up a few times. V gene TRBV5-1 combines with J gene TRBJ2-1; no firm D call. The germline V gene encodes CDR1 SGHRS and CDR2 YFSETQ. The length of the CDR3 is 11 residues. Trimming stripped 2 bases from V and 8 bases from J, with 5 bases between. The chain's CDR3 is CASSFLYEQFF. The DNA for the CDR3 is TGCGCCAGCAGCTTCTTATATGAGCAGTTCTTC.

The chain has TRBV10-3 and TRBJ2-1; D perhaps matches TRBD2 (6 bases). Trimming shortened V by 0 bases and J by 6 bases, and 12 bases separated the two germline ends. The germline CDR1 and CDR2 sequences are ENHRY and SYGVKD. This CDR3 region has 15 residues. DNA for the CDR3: TGTGCCATCAGTGAGTCCGCGGGAAGGGCCAATGAGCAGTTCTTC. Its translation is CAISESAGRANEQFF.

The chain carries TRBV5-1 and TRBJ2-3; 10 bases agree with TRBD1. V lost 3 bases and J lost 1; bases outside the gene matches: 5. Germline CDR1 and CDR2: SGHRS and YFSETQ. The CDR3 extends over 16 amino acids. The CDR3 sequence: CASSSGTGAGTDTQYF. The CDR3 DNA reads TGCGCCAGCAGCTCAGGGACAGGGGCGGGCACAGATACGCAGTATTTT.

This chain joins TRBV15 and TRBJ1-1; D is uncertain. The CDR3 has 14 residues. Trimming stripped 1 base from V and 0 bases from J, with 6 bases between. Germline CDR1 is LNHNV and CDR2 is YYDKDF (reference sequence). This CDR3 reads CATSRAGVNTEAFF. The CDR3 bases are TGTGCCACCAGCAGAGCGGGTGTGAACACTGAAGCTTTCTTT.

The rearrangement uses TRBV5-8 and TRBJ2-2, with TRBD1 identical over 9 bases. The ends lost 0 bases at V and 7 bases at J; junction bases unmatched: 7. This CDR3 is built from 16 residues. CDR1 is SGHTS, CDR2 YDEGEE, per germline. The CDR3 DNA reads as TGTGCCAGCAGCTTGGTCCCGACAGGGGGAAGCGGGGAGCTGTTTTTT. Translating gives CASSLVPTGGSGELFF.

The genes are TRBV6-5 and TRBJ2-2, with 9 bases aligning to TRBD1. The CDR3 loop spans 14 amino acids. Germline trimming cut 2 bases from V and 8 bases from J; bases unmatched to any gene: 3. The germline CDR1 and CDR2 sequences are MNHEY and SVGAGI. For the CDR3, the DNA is TGTGCCAGCAGTTACACAGGGGGCACGGGGGAGCTGTTTTTT. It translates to CASSYTGGTGELFF.

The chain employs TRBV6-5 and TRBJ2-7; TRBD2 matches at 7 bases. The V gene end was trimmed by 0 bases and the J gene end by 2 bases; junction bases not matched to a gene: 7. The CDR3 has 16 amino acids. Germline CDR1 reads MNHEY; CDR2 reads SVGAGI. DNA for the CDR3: TGTGCCAGCAGTTACTCCGCGGGGGTTTCTCCCTACGAGCAGTACTTC. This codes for CASSYSAGVSPYEQYF.

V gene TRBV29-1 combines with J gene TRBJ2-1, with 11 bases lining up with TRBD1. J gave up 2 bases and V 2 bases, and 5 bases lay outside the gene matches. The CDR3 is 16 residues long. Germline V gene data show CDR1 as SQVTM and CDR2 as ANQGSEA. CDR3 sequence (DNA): TGCAGCGTTGAACCCGGGACAGGGGGAGCCTACAATGAGCAGTTCTTC. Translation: CSVEPGTGGAYNEQFF.

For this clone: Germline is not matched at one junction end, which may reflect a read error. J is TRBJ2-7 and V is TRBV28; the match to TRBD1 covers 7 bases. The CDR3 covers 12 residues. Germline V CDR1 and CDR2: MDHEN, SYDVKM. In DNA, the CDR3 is TGTGCCAGCAGTTTCAACAGGGGTGGGCAGAACTTC. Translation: CASSFNRGGQNF. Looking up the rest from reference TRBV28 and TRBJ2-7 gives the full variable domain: DVKVTQSSRYLVKRTGEKVFLECVQDMDHENMFWYRQDPGLGLRLIYFSYDVKMKEKGDIPEGYSVSREKKERFSLILESASTNQTSMYLCASSFNRGGQNFGPGTRLTVT.

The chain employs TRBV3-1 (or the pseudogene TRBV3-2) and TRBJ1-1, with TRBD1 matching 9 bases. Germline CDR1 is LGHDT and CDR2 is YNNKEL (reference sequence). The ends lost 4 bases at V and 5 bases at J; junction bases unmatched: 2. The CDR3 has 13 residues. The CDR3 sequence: CASSRDRGTEAFF. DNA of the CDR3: TGTGCCAGCAGCCGCGACAGGGGGACTGAAGCTTTCTTT.

The CDR3 DNA sequence: TGTGCCAGCAGTCCGCCCCTGAGCGGGAGGCAAAACGAGCAGTACTTC. It encodes CASSPPLSGRQNEQYF. The chain recombines TRBV27 with TRBJ2-7, with TRBD2 identical over 9 bases. The V and J ends lost 5 bases and 5 bases, in that order; junction bases with no gene match: 13. CDR1 and CDR2 from the germline V gene are MNHEY and SMNVEV (reference sequence). CDR3 size: 16 residues.

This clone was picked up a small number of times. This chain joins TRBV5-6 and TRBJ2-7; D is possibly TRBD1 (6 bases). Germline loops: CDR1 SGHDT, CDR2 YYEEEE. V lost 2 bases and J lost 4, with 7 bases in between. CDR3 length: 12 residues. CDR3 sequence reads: CASSLGGYEQYF. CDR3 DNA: TGTGCCAGCAGCTTAGGGGGTTACGAGCAGTACTTC.

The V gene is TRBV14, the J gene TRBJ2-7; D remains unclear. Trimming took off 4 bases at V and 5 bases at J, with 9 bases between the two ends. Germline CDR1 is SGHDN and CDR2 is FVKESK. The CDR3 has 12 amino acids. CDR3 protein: CASSPRWHEQYF. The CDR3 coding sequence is TGTGCCAGCAGCCCACGCTGGCACGAGCAGTACTTC.

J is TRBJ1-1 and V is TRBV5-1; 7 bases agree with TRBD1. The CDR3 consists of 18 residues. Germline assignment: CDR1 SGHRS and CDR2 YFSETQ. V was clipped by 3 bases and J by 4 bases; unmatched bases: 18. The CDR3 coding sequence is TGCGCCAGCAGCTCCCTCCCGGGACAGCGAGTGGGATCCACTGAAGCTTTCTTT. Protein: CASSSLPGQRVGSTEAFF.

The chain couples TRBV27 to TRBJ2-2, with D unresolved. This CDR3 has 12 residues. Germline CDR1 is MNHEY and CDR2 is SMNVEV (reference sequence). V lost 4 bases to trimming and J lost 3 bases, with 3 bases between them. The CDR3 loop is CASSSYTGELFF. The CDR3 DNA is TGTGCCAGCAGTTCCTACACCGGGGAGCTGTTTTTT.

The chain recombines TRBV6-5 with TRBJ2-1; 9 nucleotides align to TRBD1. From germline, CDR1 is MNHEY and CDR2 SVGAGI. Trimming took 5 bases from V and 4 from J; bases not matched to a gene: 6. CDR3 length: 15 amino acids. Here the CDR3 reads CASSKDRGGYNEQFF. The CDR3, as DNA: TGTGCCAGCAGTAAGGACAGGGGCGGGTACAATGAGCAGTTCTTC.

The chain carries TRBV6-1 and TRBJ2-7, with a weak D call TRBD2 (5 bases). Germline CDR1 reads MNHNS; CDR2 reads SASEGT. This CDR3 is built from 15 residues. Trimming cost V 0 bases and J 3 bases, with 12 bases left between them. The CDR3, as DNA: TGTGCCAGCAGTGAAGCGGACGGGAAGGTCTACGAGCAGTACTTC. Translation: CASSEADGKVYEQYF.

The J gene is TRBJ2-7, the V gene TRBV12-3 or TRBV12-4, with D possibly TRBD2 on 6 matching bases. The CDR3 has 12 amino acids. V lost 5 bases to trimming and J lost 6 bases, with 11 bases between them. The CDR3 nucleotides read TGTGCCAGCAGTCCGGTGGGGGGCGAGCAGTACTTC. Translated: CASSPVGGEQYF.

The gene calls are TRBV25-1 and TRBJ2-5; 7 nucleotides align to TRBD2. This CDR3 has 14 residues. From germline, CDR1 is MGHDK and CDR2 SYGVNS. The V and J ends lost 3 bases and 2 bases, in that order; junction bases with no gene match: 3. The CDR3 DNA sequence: TGTGCCAGCAGTGAGCGGGAGCTACAAGAGACCCAGTACTTC. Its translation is CASSERELQETQYF.

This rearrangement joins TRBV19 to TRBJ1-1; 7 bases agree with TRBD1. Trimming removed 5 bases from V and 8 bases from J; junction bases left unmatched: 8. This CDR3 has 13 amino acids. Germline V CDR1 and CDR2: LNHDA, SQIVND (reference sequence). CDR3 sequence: CASSDTGESEAFF. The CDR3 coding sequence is TGTGCCAGTAGTGATACAGGGGAATCGGAAGCTTTCTTT. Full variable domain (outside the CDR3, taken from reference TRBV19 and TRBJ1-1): DGGITQSPKYLFRKEGQNVTLSCEQNLNHDAMYWYRQDPGQGLRLIYYSQIVNDFQKGDIAEGYSVSREKKESFPLTVTSAQKNPTAFYLCASSDTGESEAFFGQGTRLTVV.

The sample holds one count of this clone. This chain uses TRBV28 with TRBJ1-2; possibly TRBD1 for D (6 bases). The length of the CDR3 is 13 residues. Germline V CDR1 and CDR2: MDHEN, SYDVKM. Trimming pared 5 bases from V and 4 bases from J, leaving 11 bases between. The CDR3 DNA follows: TGTGCCAGCAGTACTAGGGGGTCCTATGGCTACACCTTC. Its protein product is CASSTRGSYGYTF.

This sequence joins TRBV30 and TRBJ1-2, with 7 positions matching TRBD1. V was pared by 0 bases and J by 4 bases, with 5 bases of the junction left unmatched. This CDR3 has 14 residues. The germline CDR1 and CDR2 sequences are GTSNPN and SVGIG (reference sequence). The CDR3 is CAWSVAGGFYGYTF. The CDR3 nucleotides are TGTGCCTGGAGTGTCGCAGGGGGATTCTATGGCTACACCTTC.

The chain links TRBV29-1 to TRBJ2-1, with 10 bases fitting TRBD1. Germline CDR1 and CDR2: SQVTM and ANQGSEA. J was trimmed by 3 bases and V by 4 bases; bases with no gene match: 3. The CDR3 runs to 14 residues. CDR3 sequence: CSVAGTGVYNEQFF. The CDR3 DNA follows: TGCAGCGTTGCCGGGACAGGGGTCTACAATGAGCAGTTCTTC.

This CDR3 reads CSVERQGATNYGYTF. CDR3 bases: TGCAGCGTTGAACGACAGGGGGCAACGAACTATGGCTACACCTTC. This rearrangement joins TRBV29-1 to TRBJ1-2, with 10 bases aligning to TRBD1. The junction had 5 bases not matched to a gene; V was cut back by 2 bases and J by 2 bases. Germline loops: CDR1 SQVTM, CDR2 ANQGSEA. The CDR3 covers 15 residues.

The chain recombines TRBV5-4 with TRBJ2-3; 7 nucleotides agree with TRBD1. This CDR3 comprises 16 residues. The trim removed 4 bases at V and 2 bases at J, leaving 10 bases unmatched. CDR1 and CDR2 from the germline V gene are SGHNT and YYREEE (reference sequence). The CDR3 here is CASSTGQDRSTDTQYF. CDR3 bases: TGTGCCAGCAGCACCGGACAGGATCGGTCCACAGATACGCAGTATTTT. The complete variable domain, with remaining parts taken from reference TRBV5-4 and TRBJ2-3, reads ETGVTQSPTHLIKTRGQQVTLRCSSQSGHNTVSWYQQALGQGPQFIFQYYREEENGRGNFPPRFSGLQFPNYSSELNVNALELDDSALYLCASSTGQDRSTDTQYFGPGTRLTVL.

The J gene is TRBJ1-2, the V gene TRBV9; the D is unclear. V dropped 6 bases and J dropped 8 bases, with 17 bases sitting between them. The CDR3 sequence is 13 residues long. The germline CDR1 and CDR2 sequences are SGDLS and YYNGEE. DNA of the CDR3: TGTGCCAGCACAAAGGTACACGAGGCGGGCTACACCTTC. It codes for CASTKVHEAGYTF.